This entry describes one T cell receptor beta chain. This sample stems from a study of control samples from healthy donors and cancer patients. Clones were sequenced by immunoSEQ multiplex PCR, and TCRdb holds only the in-frame ones, with some missing. The table includes 150,000 to 180,000 clones, roughly 92% detected once. The sequencing sample was made of blood. The source is a man aged 50 to 60 in good health.

This CDR3 is CATSETGDPGELFF. The CDR3 DNA reads TGTGCCACCAGTGAAACAGGGGACCCCGGGGAGCTGTTTTTT. The chain uses TRBV24-1 and TRBJ2-2; 7 bases line up with TRBD1. The V gene's germline CDR1 is KGHDR and CDR2 SFDVKD. This CDR3 contains 14 residues. J lost 6 bases, V lost 4 bases, and 4 bases had no gene match.